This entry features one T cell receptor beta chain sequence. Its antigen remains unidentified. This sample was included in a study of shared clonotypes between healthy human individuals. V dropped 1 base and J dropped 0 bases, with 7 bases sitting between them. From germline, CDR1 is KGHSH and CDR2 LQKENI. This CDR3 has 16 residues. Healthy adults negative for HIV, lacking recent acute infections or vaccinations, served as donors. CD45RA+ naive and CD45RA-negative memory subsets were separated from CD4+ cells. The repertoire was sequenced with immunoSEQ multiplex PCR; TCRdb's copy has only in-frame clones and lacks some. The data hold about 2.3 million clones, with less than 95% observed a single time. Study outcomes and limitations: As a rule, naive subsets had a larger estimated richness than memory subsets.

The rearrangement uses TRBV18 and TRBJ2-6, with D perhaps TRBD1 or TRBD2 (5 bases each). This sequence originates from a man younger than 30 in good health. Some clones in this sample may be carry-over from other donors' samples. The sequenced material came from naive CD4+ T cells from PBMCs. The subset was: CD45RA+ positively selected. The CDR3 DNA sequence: TGTGCCAGCTCACCACGGGGACGCTCTGGGGCCAACGTCCTGACTTTC. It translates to CASSPRGRSGANVLTF.